The 18 T cell receptor beta chains below were found in one sample sequenced in a study of regulatory T cells in long-lasting Graves disease. The time point was: newly diagnosed GD, antithyroid drugs for less than 3 months. RNA from PBMCs was the source of the TCR library. Libraries of TCR beta came from iRepertoire HTBI primers plus Arm-PCR of CDR3 regions. MiXCR was run by TCRdb on the multiplex PCR reads, yielding one entry per CDR3 protein. The table records 350,000 to 550,000 distinct CDR3 sequences, around 14% of them present only once. The sample was also reused in another study, on T cells in Graves' hyperthyroidism and ophthalmopathy.

Specimen: peripheral blood mononuclear cells (PBMCs), collected at new diagnosis, from a patient treated with antithyroid drugs. Receptors were obtained from a woman aged 25 to 39 with Graves disease.

On this clonotype itself: This may stem from a read error, because a much larger clone lies one nucleotide away. V and J are TRBV20-1 and TRBJ2-7, with 9 bases matching TRBD2. The better agreement between TRBJ2-5 and the DNA end casts doubt on the J call. This CDR3 has 15 residues. Germline V lookup: CDR1 DFQATT, CDR2 SNEGSKA (reference sequence). DNA of the CDR3: TGCAGTGCTAGGAGTGCGGGAGGGGACCAAGAGACCCAGTACTTC. Residues: CSARSAGGDQETQYF.

This clonotype was found a few times. V gene TRBV9 combines with J gene TRBJ2-7; 9 bases line up with TRBD1. CDR1 and CDR2 (germline): SGDLS, YYNGEE. The length of the CDR3 is 14 residues. V lost 4 bases and J lost 4; bases outside the gene matches: 6. CDR3 sequence: CASSTGQGEYEQYF. CDR3 DNA sequence: TGTGCCAGCAGCACGGGACAGGGTGAATACGAGCAGTACTTC.

In this sample, this clonotype turned up a few times. This rearrangement joins TRBV7-9 to TRBJ1-2, with D perhaps matching TRBD1 (5 bases). The CDR3 consists of 15 residues. CDR1 and CDR2 (germline): SEHNR, FQNEAQ (reference sequence). V was pared by 1 base and J by 4 bases, with 13 bases between. The CDR3 is CASSLGAGPGYGYTF. The CDR3, as DNA: TGTGCCAGCAGCTTAGGGGCAGGGCCCGGCTATGGCTACACCTTC.

This clonotype showed up many times. The genes are TRBV6-1 and TRBJ2-1; 13 nucleotides agree with TRBD2. CDR3 length: 15 residues. The germline CDR1 and CDR2 sequences are MNHNS and SASEGT. The junction had 6 bases not matched to a gene; V was cut back by 5 bases and J by 8 bases. CDR3 region: CASSHGLAGADEQFF. CDR3 DNA sequence: TGTGCCAGCAGTCACGGACTAGCGGGAGCCGATGAGCAGTTCTTC.

This clonotype was recorded at least ten times. The CDR3 sequence: CASSQSRGTGSYGYTF. The DNA of the CDR3 is TGTGCCAGCAGCCAGTCTCGAGGGACAGGATCCTATGGCTACACCTTC. The chain employs TRBV3-1 and TRBJ1-2, with 8 bases aligning to TRBD1. Germline assignment: CDR1 LGHDT and CDR2 YNNKEL (reference sequence). The CDR3 spans 16 residues. V shed 3 bases, J shed 4 bases, and the junction held 10 bases outside the gene matches. Full variable domain (rest looked up from reference TRBV3-1 and TRBJ1-2): DTAVSQTPKYLVTQMGNDKSIKCEQNLGHDTMYWYKQDSKKFLKIMFSYNNKELIINETVPNRFSPKSPDKAHLNLHINSLELGDSAVYFCASSQSRGTGSYGYTFGSGTRLTVV.

In its sample, this clonotype was seen many times. The V gene is TRBV2, the J gene TRBJ2-3; 12 nucleotides match TRBD2. CDR1 and CDR2 from the germline V gene are SNHLY and FYNNEI. The CDR3 is 17 residues long. V was pared by 6 bases and J by 0 bases, with 7 bases of the junction left unmatched. The CDR3 reads CASRDTSGRKSTDTQYF. CDR3 nucleotides: TGTGCCAGCAGGGATACTAGCGGGAGGAAAAGCACAGATACGCAGTATTTT.

This clonotype was found many times. The J gene is TRBJ2-1, the V gene TRBV3-1; 7 positions match TRBD2. Losses at the gene ends were 1 base for V and 4 bases for J; bases not matched to a gene: 7. In germline, CDR1 is LGHDT, CDR2 YNNKEL (reference sequence). The CDR3 covers 16 residues. The CDR3 protein is CASSQGLLAVYNEQFF. The CDR3 DNA reads TGTGCCAGCAGCCAAGGGCTTCTAGCGGTTTACAATGAGCAGTTCTTC.

This clonotype has a handful of counts. The chain employs TRBV29-1 and TRBJ2-5, with 11 bases lining up with TRBD1. The V gene end was trimmed by 7 bases and the J gene end by 5 bases; junction bases not matched to a gene: 3. Germline loops: CDR1 SQVTM, CDR2 ANQGSEA. There are 12 residues in the CDR3. CDR3 nucleotide sequence: TGCAGCGGGACAGGGGGCAGGGAGACCCAGTACTTC. It encodes CSGTGGRETQYF.

This clonotype was detected a few times. The chain combines TRBV3-1 with TRBJ1-3; D gene unclear. Germline values: CDR1 LGHDT, CDR2 YNNKEL (reference sequence). This CDR3 contains 14 residues. V was clipped by 0 bases and J by 7 bases, with 10 bases between them. The DNA for the CDR3 is TGTGCCAGCAGCCAAGAGGGGTGGAAGAACACCATATATTTT. Its protein product is CASSQEGWKNTIYF.

This clonotype was recorded only once. The chain employs TRBV7-3 and TRBJ2-5, with TRBD2 matching 7 bases. CDR3 length: 15 residues. Germline V gene data show CDR1 as SGHTA and CDR2 as FQGTGA. The ends lost 0 bases at V and 4 bases at J; junction bases unmatched: 5. The CDR3 loop reads CASSLTGGGGETQYF. The CDR3 DNA reads TGTGCCAGCAGCTTAACTGGGGGGGGTGGAGAGACCCAGTACTTC.

In this sample, this clonotype turned up many times. V gene TRBV11-2 combines with J gene TRBJ2-7, with D unresolved. V dropped 2 bases and J dropped 0 bases, with 8 bases sitting between them. The CDR3 extends over 14 amino acids. In germline, CDR1 is SGHAT, CDR2 FQNNGV. CDR3: CASSLSTDSYEQYF. As DNA, the CDR3 is TGTGCCAGCAGCTTATCCACCGACTCCTACGAGCAGTACTTC.

This clonotype showed up many times. The rearrangement uses TRBV7-8 and TRBJ2-5; D not certain. The germline V gene encodes CDR1 SGHVS and CDR2 FQNEAQ. The CDR3 contains 13 residues. V was cut by 8 bases and J by 2 bases, with 12 bases left in between. The DNA of the CDR3 is TGTGCCAGCCGGAAAGATTTACAAGAGACCCAGTACTTC. It specifies CASRKDLQETQYF.

This clonotype was counted only a few times. This sequence may be a read error, since a much larger clone differs from it by one base. The chain couples TRBV20-1 to TRBJ2-3; D unclear. The J call may not be correct, given that the DNA end is closer to TRBJ2-7. This CDR3 comprises 13 residues. Germline V gene lookup returns CDR1 DFQATT and CDR2 SNEGSKA (reference sequence). This CDR3 is CSARDRLHLEQYF. The CDR3 DNA is TGCAGTGCTAGAGATCGACTCCACCTCGAGCAGTACTTC.

The chain carries TRBV11-2 and TRBJ1-3; possibly TRBD1 for D (5 bases). The CDR3 contains 14 residues. V was trimmed by 8 bases and J by 4 bases, leaving 15 bases between them. CDR1 is SGHAT, CDR2 FQNNGV, per germline. CDR3 nucleotide sequence: TGTGCCAGCCGGGGGACGGCGGGCGGAAACACCATATATTTT. As protein: CASRGTAGGNTIYF.

This clonotype was recorded many times. This chain joins TRBV6-5 and TRBJ2-7, with 10 bases identical to TRBD2. This CDR3 has 16 residues. The ends lost 2 bases at V and 1 base at J; junction bases unmatched: 5. CDR1 is MNHEY and CDR2 is SVGAGI in the germline V gene. CDR3 in DNA: TGTGCCAGCAGTTACGCGGCTAGCGGGGGATCCTACGAGCAGTACTTC. Translated: CASSYAASGGSYEQYF.

Many counts were recorded for this clonotype. V and J are TRBV27 and TRBJ2-3; D is undetermined. There are 15 residues in the CDR3. V lost 6 bases and J lost 0, with 13 bases in between. Germline values: CDR1 MNHEY, CDR2 SMNVEV (reference sequence). CDR3 sequence (DNA): TGTGCCAGCAGCGCAGACACCCCTAGCACAGATACGCAGTATTTT. This encodes CASSADTPSTDTQYF.

The J gene is TRBJ2-7, the V gene TRBV9, with 11 bases lining up with TRBD2. The CDR3 is 15 residues long. Germline assignment: CDR1 SGDLS and CDR2 YYNGEE. Losses at the gene ends were 4 bases for V and 5 bases for J; bases not matched to a gene: 8. Here the CDR3 DNA reads TGTGCCAGCAGCCCTGCTAGCGGGAGGATCGACGAGCAGTACTTC. This sequence encodes CASSPASGRIDEQYF.

Points on this clonotype: A much larger clone differs from this one at a single base, so this may be a read error. The chain links TRBV7-9 to TRBJ2-7, with D perhaps matching TRBD1 (5 bases). From germline, CDR1 is SEHNR and CDR2 FQNEAQ (reference sequence). This CDR3 region has 16 residues. CDR3 protein: CACSFGSSPGTYEQYF. For the CDR3, the DNA is TGTGCCTGCAGCTTCGGTTCGTCGCCAGGGACCTACGAGCAGTACTTC.